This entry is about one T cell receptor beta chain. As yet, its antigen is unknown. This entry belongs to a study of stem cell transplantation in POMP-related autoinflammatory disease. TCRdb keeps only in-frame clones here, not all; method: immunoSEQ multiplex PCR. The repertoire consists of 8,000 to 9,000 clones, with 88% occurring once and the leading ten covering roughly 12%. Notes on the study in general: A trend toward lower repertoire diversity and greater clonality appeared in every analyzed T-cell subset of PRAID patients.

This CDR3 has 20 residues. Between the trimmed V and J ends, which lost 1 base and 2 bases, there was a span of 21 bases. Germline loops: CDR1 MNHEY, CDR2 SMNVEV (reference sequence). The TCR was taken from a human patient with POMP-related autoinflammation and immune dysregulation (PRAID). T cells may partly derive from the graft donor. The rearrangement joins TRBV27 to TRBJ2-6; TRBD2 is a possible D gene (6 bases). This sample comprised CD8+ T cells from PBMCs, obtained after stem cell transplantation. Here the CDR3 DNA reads TGTGCCAGCAGTTTATTTGTCCCGGGGGTACACCGGACTGGGGCCAACGTCCTGACTTTC. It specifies CASSLFVPGVHRTGANVLTF.